This is a list of T cell receptor beta chains from one sample in a study of blood T cell repertoires in COVID-19. Repertoires were generated with immunoSEQ multiplex PCR, while TCRdb's copy carries only in-frame clones and drops some. The table shows about 230,000 clones, with approximately 82% occurring only once. Sequenced input: peripheral blood. The receptors stem from a woman in her 70s with active or convalescent COVID-19. CDR3s include the opening cysteine and the closing phenylalanine or tryptophan. The D gene is left open where the match is weak. Clone size is shown for a subset of rows, as once, few, many or a class of expanded clone.

j_call d_call clone_size v_call cdr3_nt cdr3_aa
TRBJ1-1 TRBD1 NA TRBV5-1 TGCGCCAGCATTGGGGACAGTAACACTGAAGCTTTCTTT CASIGDSNTEAFF
TRBJ1-2 TRBD1 NA TRBV6-6 TGTGCCAGCAGATCCTCCGGGACAGGGAGTAGTGGCTACACCTTC CASRSSGTGSSGYTF
TRBJ2-5 TRBD2 NA TRBV9 TGTGCCAGCAGCGTGGGGACTATTCCCTCGGAGACCCAGTACTTC CASSVGTIPSETQYF
TRBJ1-2 NA NA TRBV5-6 TGTGCCAGCAGCCCCAGGGCCCAAGGGGGCTACACCTTC CASSPRAQGGYTF
TRBJ1-2 NA NA TRBV4-3 TGCGCCAGCAGCCAAGCCCACAGTCGTTATGGCTACACCTTC CASSQAHSRYGYTF
TRBJ2-7 NA NA TRBV30 TGTGCCTGGAGGAACGGGGGAGGGGGGGCATACGAGCAGTACTTC CAWRNGGGGAYEQYF
TRBJ2-7 NA NA TRBV25-1 TGTGCCAGCAGTGGGAGCCCCTCCTACGAGCAGTACTTC CASSGSPSYEQYF
TRBJ1-1 NA NA TRBV28 TGTGCCAGCAGTTTAAGCCCGTCGAACACTGAAGCTTTCTTT CASSLSPSNTEAFF
TRBJ2-3 NA NA TRBV5-1 TGCGCCAGCAGCTTGGACTCCTTGACAGTTACAGATACGCAGTATTTT CASSLDSLTVTDTQYF
TRBJ1-1 NA many TRBV7-8 TGTGCCAGCAGCTTTGTACATGGAGTAAACACTGAAGCTTTCTTT CASSFVHGVNTEAFF
TRBJ1-2 NA NA TRBV4-1 TGCGCCAGCAGCCAAGGTCGGGGGGGCGTTTATGGCTACACCTTC CASSQGRGGVYGYTF
TRBJ2-3 NA NA TRBV15 TGTGCCACCAGCAGAGAAGTTCAGTACACAGATACGCAGTATTTT CATSREVQYTDTQYF
TRBJ2-7 TRBD2 NA TRBV6-5 TGTGCCAGCAGACAAAGCGGGGGGGCTTTGCAGTACTTC CASRQSGGALQYF
TRBJ2-1 TRBD2 NA TRBV7-8 TGTGCCAGCAGGAGGGGGGGTAGCGGGAGGAATGAGCAGTTCTTC CASRRGGSGRNEQFF
TRBJ2-6 NA NA TRBV7-9 TGTGCCAGCAGCCCCGGCTCTGGGGCCAACGTCCTGACTTTC CASSPGSGANVLTF
TRBJ2-2 NA NA TRBV3-1/TRBV3-2 TGTGCCAGCAGCCAGTGGGGGCCCACCGGGGAGCTGTTTTTT CASSQWGPTGELFF
TRBJ2-2 TRBD2 NA TRBV30 TGTGCCTGGAGTCTGGGACTAGCGGGGAACACCGGGGAGCTGTTTTTT CAWSLGLAGNTGELFF
TRBJ1-5 NA NA TRBV6-5 TGTGCCAGCAGTCCTCGGACAGAAGGGTGGATAGCCCAGCATTTT CASSPRTEGWIAQHF
TRBJ1-2 TRBD1 once TRBV6-6 TGTGCCAGCAGGACGACAGGGATCGGCTACACCTTC CASRTTGIGYTF
TRBJ2-5 NA NA TRBV6-5 TGTGCCAGCAGTTACCCCCAAGGGAGTGGAGAGACCCAGTACTTC CASSYPQGSGETQYF
TRBJ1-1 NA NA TRBV2 TGTGCCAGCAGTGAGGCGGGCCTGAACACTGAAGCTTTCTTT CASSEAGLNTEAFF
TRBJ2-2 NA NA TRBV7-8 TGTGCCAGCAGGACTGGGGGGGGCCCCGGGGAGCTGTTTTTT CASRTGGGPGELFF
TRBJ1-1 TRBD1 NA TRBV9 TGTGCCAGCAGCCCTCAAGCAGGGGGCTTCGACACTGAAGCTTTCTTT CASSPQAGGFDTEAFF
TRBJ1-1 NA NA TRBV5-6 TGTGCCAGCAGCTTGAACAGGGACACTGAAGCTTTCTTT CASSLNRDTEAFF
TRBJ2-7 NA NA TRBV18 TGTGCCAGCTCAGAGAACAGGGAAGAGCAGTACTTC CASSENREEQYF
TRBJ2-7 TRBD2 NA TRBV7-9 TGTGCCAGCAGCTTAAGGGGCGGGGGACCCTACGAGCAGTACTTC CASSLRGGGPYEQYF
TRBJ2-1 TRBD2 NA TRBV7-2 TGTGCCAGCAGCCCCATAGCCCAGGCGAGGGAGGGCATGAATGAGCAGTTCTTC CASSPIAQAREGMNEQFF
TRBJ2-2 NA NA TRBV5-1 TGCGCCAGCAGCCTTCAATGGGGGGACACCGGGGAGCTGTTTTTT CASSLQWGDTGELFF
TRBJ2-7 TRBD2 once TRBV7-9 TGTGCCAGCACCCGGGGTTCCGCCGCTCTAGCGGGAGGTTCCTCCTACGAGCAGTACTTC CASTRGSAALAGGSSYEQYF
TRBJ2-1 TRBD2 NA TRBV7-9 TGTGCCAGCAGCTTGACTAGCGGGGGATTTAATGAGCAGTTCTTC CASSLTSGGFNEQFF
TRBJ1-1 NA NA TRBV2 TGTGCCAGCAGTTCCTACAGCGGGAACACTGAAGCTTTCTTT CASSSYSGNTEAFF
TRBJ1-1 NA NA TRBV12-3/TRBV12-4 TGTGCCAGCAGTTTATTACCAGGTGAAGCTTTCTTT CASSLLPGEAFF
TRBJ2-7 NA NA TRBV3-1/TRBV3-2 TGTGCCAGCAGCCCTTATCCGCGCTCCTACGAGCAGTACTTC CASSPYPRSYEQYF
TRBJ2-3 NA NA TRBV7-9 TGTGCCAGCAGCTCCTCAGATACGCAGTATTTT CASSSSDTQYF
TRBJ1-2 TRBD1 once TRBV5-1 TGCGCCAGCAGCCCTTCACCGGGACAGGTACTTTATGGCTACACCTTC CASSPSPGQVLYGYTF
TRBJ2-7 TRBD1 NA TRBV2 TGTGCCAGCAGCGACAGGGTTACGTTCGACGAGCAGTACTTC CASSDRVTFDEQYF
TRBJ2-5 NA NA TRBV7-9 TGTGCCAGCAGCTCTCAGGGGACACAAGAGACCCAGTACTTC CASSSQGTQETQYF
TRBJ2-3 TRBD2 NA TRBV3-1/TRBV3-2 TGTGCCAGCAGCCAAGCAGTTTGGACTAGCGGCACAGATACGCAGTATTTT CASSQAVWTSGTDTQYF
TRBJ2-3 NA NA TRBV11-2 TGTGCCAGCAGCTCTCCGGGACTCAACACAGATACGCAGTATTTT CASSSPGLNTDTQYF